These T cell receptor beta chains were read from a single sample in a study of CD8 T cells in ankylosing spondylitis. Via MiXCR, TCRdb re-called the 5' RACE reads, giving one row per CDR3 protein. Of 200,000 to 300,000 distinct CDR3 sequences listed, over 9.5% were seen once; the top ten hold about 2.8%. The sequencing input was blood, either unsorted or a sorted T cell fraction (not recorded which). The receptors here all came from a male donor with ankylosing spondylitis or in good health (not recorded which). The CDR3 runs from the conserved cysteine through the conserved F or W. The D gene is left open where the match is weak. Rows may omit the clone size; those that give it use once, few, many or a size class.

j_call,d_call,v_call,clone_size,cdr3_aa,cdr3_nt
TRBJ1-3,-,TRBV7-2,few,CASSRDLGIGNTIYF,TGTGCCAGCAGTCGAGACCTTGGGATAGGAAACACCATATATTTT
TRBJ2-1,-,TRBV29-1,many,CSAKSSYNEQFF,TGCAGCGCGAAGAGCTCCTACAATGAGCAGTTCTTC
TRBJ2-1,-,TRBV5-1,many,CASSLAGGHEQFF,TGCGCCAGCAGCTTGGCCGGTGGCCATGAGCAGTTCTTC
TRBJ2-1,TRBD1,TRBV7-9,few,CASSSKPDRYNEQFF,TGTGCCAGCAGCTCAAAACCGGACAGGTACAATGAGCAGTTCTTC
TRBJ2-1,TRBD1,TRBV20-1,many,CSARKGGRNEQFF,TGCAGTGCTAGAAAAGGGGGCAGGAATGAGCAGTTCTTC
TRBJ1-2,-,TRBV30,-,CAWRDGTAANYGYTF,TGTGCCTGGAGAGACGGGACGGCTGCTAACTATGGCTACACCTTC
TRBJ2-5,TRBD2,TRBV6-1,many,CASSPSFGLAEETQYF,TGTGCCAGCAGCCCCTCTTTCGGACTAGCGGAAGAGACCCAGTACTTC
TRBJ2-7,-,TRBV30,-,CAWSRRRSSYEQYF,TGTGCCTGGAGCAGGCGCAGAAGCTCCTACGAGCAGTACTTC
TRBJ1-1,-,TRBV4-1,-,CASSQKDNELNTEAFF,TGCGCCAGCAGCCAAAAGGACAACGAACTGAACACTGAAGCTTTCTTT
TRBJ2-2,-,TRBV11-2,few,CASSLISGDTGELFF,TGTGCCAGCAGCCTCATTTCGGGGGACACCGGGGAGCTGTTTTTT
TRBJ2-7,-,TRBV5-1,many,CASSLDSVYEQYF,TGCGCCAGCAGCCTGGACAGTGTCTACGAGCAGTACTTC
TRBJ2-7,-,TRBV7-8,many,CASSLGGLLGSYEQYF,TGTGCCAGCAGCTTAGGGGGACTCCTGGGATCCTACGAGCAGTACTTC
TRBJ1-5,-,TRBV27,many,CASSSRQRVQPQHF,TGTGCCAGCAGTTCCCGACAGAGGGTCCAGCCCCAGCATTTT
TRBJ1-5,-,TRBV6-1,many,CASSLSAGLGNQPQHF,TGTGCCAGCAGCCTAAGTGCGGGTTTAGGCAATCAGCCCCAGCATTTT
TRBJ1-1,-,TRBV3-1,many,CASQDMNTEAFF,TGTGCCTCTCAGGACATGAACACTGAAGCTTTCTTT
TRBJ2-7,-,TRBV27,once,CAGSFTAGMSYEQYF,TGTGCCGGCAGTTTCACGGCAGGGATGTCCTACGAGCAGTACTTC
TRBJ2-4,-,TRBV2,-,CASREDRDANIQYF,TGTGCCAGCAGGGAAGACCGGGACGCAAACATTCAGTACTTC
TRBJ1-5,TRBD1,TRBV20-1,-,CSASQGGGGNQPQHF,TGCAGTGCTAGCCAAGGGGGCGGTGGCAATCAGCCCCAGCATTTT
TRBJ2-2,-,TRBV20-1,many,CSARGPTGELFF,TGCAGTGCTAGAGGGCCTACCGGGGAGCTGTTTTTT
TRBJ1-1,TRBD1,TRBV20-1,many,CSANSGQLNTEAFF,TGCAGTGCGAATTCGGGACAGCTGAACACTGAAGCTTTCTTT
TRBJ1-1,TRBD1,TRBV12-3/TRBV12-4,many,CASRIQGGTEAFF,TGTGCCAGCAGAATTCAGGGGGGCACTGAAGCTTTCTTT
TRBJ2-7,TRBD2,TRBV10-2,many,CASSDGWEGGEQYF,TGCGCCAGCAGTGACGGATGGGAGGGCGGGGAGCAGTACTTC
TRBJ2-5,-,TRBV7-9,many,CASSLNTAQYF,TGTGCCAGCAGCTTAAATACGGCCCAGTACTTC
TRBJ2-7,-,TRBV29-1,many,CSVRSGGRDYEQYF,TGCAGCGTGAGGAGTGGGGGCAGAGACTACGAGCAGTACTTC
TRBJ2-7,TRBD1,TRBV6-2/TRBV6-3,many,CASTRPGTASPTGSYEQYF,TGTGCCAGCACGAGACCCGGGACAGCCTCTCCAACGGGATCCTACGAGCAGTACTTC
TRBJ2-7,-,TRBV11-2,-,CASSLEATSNEQYF,TGTGCCAGCAGCTTAGAAGCCACTTCGAACGAGCAGTACTTC
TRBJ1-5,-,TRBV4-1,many,CASSQDPIGYGDQPQHF,TGCGCCAGCAGCCAAGATCCCATAGGGTACGGCGATCAGCCCCAGCATTTT
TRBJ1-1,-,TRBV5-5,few,CASSSSTVGSTEAFF,TGTGCCAGCAGCTCATCGACAGTCGGATCCACTGAAGCTTTCTTT
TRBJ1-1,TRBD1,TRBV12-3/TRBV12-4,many,CASSSQGAPGAFF,TGTGCCAGCAGCTCTCAGGGGGCTCCAGGAGCTTTCTTT
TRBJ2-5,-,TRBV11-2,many,CASSLAGTRGETQYF,TGTGCCAGCAGCCTAGCCGGGACCCGAGGCGAGACCCAGTACTTC
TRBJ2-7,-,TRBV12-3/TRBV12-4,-,CASGGRGSYEQYF,TGTGCCAGCGGCGGCAGGGGATCCTACGAGCAGTACTTC
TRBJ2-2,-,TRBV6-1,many,CASRRVSNTGELFF,TGTGCCAGCAGAAGGGTGTCGAACACCGGGGAGCTGTTTTTT
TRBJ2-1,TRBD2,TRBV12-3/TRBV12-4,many,CASSLKGGRNIYNEQFF,TGTGCCAGCAGTTTGAAAGGCGGGAGGAACATTTACAATGAGCAGTTCTTC
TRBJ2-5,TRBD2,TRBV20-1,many,CSASVAGEQETQYF,TGCAGTGCTAGTGTAGCGGGGGAGCAAGAGACCCAGTACTTC
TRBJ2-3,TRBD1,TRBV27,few,CASSSGTGLDTQYF,TGTGCCAGCAGTTCCGGGACAGGCTTAGATACGCAGTATTTT
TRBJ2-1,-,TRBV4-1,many,CASSQGGGTYNEQFF,TGCGCCAGCAGCCAAGGCGGCGGGACCTACAATGAGCAGTTCTTC
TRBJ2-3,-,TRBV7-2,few,CASSFGHPDTQYF,TGTGCCAGCAGCTTCGGGCACCCAGATACGCAGTATTTT
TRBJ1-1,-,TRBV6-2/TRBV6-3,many,CASSYKNTEAFF,TGTGCCAGCAGTTATAAGAACACTGAAGCTTTCTTT
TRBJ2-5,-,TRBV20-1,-,CSEKTGDQKTQYF,TGCAGTGAAAAGACGGGGGACCAAAAGACCCAGTACTTC
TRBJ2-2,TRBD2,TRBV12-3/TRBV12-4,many,CASSLERGINTGELFF,TGTGCCAGCAGTTTAGAGCGGGGCATTAACACCGGGGAGCTGTTTTTT